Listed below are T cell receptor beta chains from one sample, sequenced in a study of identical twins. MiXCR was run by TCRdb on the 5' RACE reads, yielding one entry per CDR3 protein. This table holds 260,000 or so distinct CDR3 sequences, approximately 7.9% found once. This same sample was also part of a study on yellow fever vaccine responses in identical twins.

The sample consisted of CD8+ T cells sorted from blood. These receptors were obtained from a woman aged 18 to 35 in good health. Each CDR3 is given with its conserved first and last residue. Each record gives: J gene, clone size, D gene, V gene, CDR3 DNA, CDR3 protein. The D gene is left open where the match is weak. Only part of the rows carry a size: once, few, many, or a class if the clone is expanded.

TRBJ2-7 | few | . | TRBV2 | TGTGCCAGCAGTGGTCCCCAGATCCTGCCCAACTACGAGCAGTACTTC | CASSGPQILPNYEQYF
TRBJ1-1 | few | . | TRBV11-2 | TGTGCCAGCAGCTTAGGGGGCGCAGGCTCTGAAGCTTTCTTT | CASSLGGAGSEAFF
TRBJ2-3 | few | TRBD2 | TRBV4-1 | TGCGCCAGCAGCGTGGGAGGGGCGGTAACTACAGATACGCAGTATTTT | CASSVGGAVTTDTQYF
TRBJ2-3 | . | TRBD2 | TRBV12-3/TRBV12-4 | TGTGCCAGCAGCCGGACTAGCGGGAGTGCAGATACGCAGTATTTT | CASSRTSGSADTQYF
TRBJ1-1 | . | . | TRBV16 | TGTGCCAGCAGCCAATTTTATGGGGACACTGAAGCTTTCTTT | CASSQFYGDTEAFF
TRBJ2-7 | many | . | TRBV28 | TGTGCCAGCAGGCAGACGGGACATATCTACTACGAGCAGTACTTC | CASRQTGHIYYEQYF
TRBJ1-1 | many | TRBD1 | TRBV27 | TGTGCCAGCAGTTTATCGACCCGGGACAGGGTAAGGGAAGGCACTGAAGCTTTCTTT | CASSLSTRDRVREGTEAFF
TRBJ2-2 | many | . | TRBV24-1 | TGTGCCACCAGTGATTTGCTTGCCGGGGAGCTGTTTTTT | CATSDLLAGELFF
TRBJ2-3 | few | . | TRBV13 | TGTGCCAGCAGCTTAGGGTACAGGGATACGCAGTATTTT | CASSLGYRDTQYF
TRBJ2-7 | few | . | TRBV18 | TGTGCCAGCTCACCACACTCGACAGGACCCTACGAGCAGTACTTC | CASSPHSTGPYEQYF
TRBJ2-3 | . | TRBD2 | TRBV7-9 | TGTGCCAGCAGCTCCCCTCTAGTAGCGGGAGATCGCGATACGCAGTATTTT | CASSSPLVAGDRDTQYF
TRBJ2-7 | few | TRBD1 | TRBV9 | TGTGCCAGCAGCGTAGAGATGGGGGGACAGGACTACGAGCAGTACTTC | CASSVEMGGQDYEQYF
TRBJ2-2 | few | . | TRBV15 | TGTGCCACCAGCAGAGAGTATATGGGCAGGGGCCATTGGACCGGGGAGCTGTTTTTT | CATSREYMGRGHWTGELFF
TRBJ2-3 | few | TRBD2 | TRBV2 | TGTGCCAGCAGTAGGGAGGGAAGCACAGATACGCAGTATTTT | CASSREGSTDTQYF
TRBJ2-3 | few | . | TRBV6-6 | TGTGCCAGCAGCCTCCAGTGGGATACGCAGTATTTT | CASSLQWDTQYF
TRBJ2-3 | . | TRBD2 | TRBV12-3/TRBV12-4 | TGTGCCAGCAGTTTAGCACTCGGACTAGCGTTGGAGGATACGCAGTATTTT | CASSLALGLALEDTQYF
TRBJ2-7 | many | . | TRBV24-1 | TGTGCCACCAGTGACGGGACGCCCTACGAGCAGTACTTC | CATSDGTPYEQYF
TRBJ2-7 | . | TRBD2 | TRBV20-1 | TGCAGTGCTAGAGATTTGCAGTTCGAACTGCGGGAGGCCCGCTACGAGCAGTACTTC | CSARDLQFELREARYEQYF
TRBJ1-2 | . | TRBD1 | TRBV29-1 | TGCAGCGTTGACAGGGGGCTTTCATATGGCTACACCTTC | CSVDRGLSYGYTF
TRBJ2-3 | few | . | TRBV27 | TGTGCCAGCAGTTTTTGGACCCATGCGGGAATAGATACGCAGTATTTT | CASSFWTHAGIDTQYF
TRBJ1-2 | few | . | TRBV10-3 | TGTGCCATCAGTGACCCCTCGGACGGCTATGGCTACACCTTC | CAISDPSDGYGYTF
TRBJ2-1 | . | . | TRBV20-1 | TGCAGTGCTAGGAGGGCAGGGGGACTAGACAATGAGCAGTTCTTC | CSARRAGGLDNEQFF
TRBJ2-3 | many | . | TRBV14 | TGTGCCAGCAGCCAAGATCTGGGGGCTCCTAGCACAGATACGCAGTATTTT | CASSQDLGAPSTDTQYF
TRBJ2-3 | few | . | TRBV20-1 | TGCAGTGCTAGAGGGGGCGTTTCGACAGCCGTCAAAGATACGCAGTATTTT | CSARGGVSTAVKDTQYF
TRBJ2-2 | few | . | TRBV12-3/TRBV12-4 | TGTGCCAGCAGTTTTATTCCCGGGGAGCTGTTTTTT | CASSFIPGELFF
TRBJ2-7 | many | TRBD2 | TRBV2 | TGTGCCAGCAGTGATCCCGGGGGGGCCTACGAGCAGTACTTC | CASSDPGGAYEQYF
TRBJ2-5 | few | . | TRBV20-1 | TGCAGTGCTAGAGACAGGGTCCAAGAGACCCAGTACTTC | CSARDRVQETQYF
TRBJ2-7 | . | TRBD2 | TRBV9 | TGTGCCAGCAGCACCGGGACTAGCGGGCTTGACGAGCAGTACTTC | CASSTGTSGLDEQYF
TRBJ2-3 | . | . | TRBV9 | TGTGCCAGCAGCGGTTTCTCCCAGCCGGATACGCAGTATTTT | CASSGFSQPDTQYF
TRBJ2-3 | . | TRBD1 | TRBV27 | TGTGCCAGCAGTTTGGGACAGCGCAGCACAGATACGCAGTATTTT | CASSLGQRSTDTQYF
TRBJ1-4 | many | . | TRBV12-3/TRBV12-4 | TGTGCCAGCACCTCTCTCCCGGACAAGAATGAAAAACTGTTTTTT | CASTSLPDKNEKLFF
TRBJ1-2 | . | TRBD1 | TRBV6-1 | TGTGCCAGCCCCGGGACAGGGACTAACTATGGCTACACCTTC | CASPGTGTNYGYTF
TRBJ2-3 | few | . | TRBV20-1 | TGCAGTGCTAAAGCCCCACTGCAGCGAGACTATACAGATACGCAGTATTTT | CSAKAPLQRDYTDTQYF
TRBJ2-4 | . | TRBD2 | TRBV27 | TGTGCCAGCAGTCCAGGACTAGCGGGAGCCTTAGCCAAAAACATTCAGTACTTC | CASSPGLAGALAKNIQYF
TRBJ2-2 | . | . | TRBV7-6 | TGTGCCAGCAGCTTAGCAACGGGACAAAGAACCGGGGAGCTGTTTTTT | CASSLATGQRTGELFF
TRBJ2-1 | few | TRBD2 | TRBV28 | TGTGCCAGTAGACTAGCGGGGTCCGATGAGCAGTTCTTC | CASRLAGSDEQFF
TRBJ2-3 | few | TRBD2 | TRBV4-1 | TGCGCCAGCAGCCAAGAAGCGGGGGGGGGGGCAGATACGCAGTATTTT | CASSQEAGGGADTQYF
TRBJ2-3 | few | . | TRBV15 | TGTGCCACCAGCAGAGATCACGTGGGAAGTGGCACAGATACGCAGTATTTT | CATSRDHVGSGTDTQYF
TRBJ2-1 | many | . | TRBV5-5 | TGTGCCAGCAGCTTGACCAGGAACAATGAGCAGTTCTTC | CASSLTRNNEQFF
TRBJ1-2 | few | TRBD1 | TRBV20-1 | TGCAGTGCTTCCGACAGGGACCTTAACTATGGCTACACCTTC | CSASDRDLNYGYTF
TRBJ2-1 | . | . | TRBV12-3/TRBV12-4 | TGTGCCAGCAGTTTATTGGTTTATAGCTCCTACAATGAGCAGTTCTTC | CASSLLVYSSYNEQFF